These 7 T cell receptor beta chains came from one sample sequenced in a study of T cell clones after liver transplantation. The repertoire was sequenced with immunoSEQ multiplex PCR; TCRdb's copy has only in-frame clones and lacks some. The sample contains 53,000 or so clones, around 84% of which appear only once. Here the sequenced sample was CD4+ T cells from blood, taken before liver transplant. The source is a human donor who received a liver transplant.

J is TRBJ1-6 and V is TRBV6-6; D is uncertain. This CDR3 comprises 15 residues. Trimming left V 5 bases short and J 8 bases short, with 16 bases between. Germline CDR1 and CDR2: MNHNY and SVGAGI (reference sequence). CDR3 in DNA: TGTGCCAGCAGTCCGAGGGATTTGAGGGATTCACCCCTCCACTTT. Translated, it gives CASSPRDLRDSPLHF.

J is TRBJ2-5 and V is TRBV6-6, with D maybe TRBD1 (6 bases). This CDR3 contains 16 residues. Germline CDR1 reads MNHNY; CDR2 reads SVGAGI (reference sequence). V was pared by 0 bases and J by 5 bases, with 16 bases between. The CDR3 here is CASSYSWQGPGETQYF. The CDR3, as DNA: TGTGCCAGCAGTTACTCTTGGCAGGGGCCAGGGGAGACCCAGTACTTC.

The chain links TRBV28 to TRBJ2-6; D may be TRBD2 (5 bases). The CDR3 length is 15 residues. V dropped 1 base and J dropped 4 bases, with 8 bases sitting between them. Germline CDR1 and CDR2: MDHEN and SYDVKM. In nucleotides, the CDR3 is TGTGCCAGCAGTTTATCGGGGAACGGGGCCAACGTCCTGACTTTC. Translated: CASSLSGNGANVLTF.

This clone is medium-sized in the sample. Written as DNA, the CDR3 is TGTGCCAGCAGGGCTAGCGGGGCCTACGAGCAGTACTTC. The encoded protein is CASRASGAYEQYF. The rearrangement uses TRBV6-5 and TRBJ2-7; 9 nucleotides agree with TRBD2. The germline V gene encodes CDR1 MNHEY and CDR2 SVGAGI. V gave up 6 bases and J gave up 2 bases; unmatched junction bases: 2. There are 13 residues in the CDR3.

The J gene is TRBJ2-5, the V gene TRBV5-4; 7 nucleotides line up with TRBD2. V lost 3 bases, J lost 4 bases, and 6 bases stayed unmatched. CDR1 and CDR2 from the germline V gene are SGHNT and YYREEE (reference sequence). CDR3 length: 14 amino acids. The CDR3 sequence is CASSSRLAVETQYF. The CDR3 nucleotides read TGTGCCAGCAGCTCCAGACTAGCCGTAGAGACCCAGTACTTC. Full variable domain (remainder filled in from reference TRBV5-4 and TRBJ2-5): ETGVTQSPTHLIKTRGQQVTLRCSSQSGHNTVSWYQQALGQGPQFIFQYYREEENGRGNFPPRFSGLQFPNYSSELNVNALELDDSALYLCASSSRLAVETQYFGPGTRLLVL.

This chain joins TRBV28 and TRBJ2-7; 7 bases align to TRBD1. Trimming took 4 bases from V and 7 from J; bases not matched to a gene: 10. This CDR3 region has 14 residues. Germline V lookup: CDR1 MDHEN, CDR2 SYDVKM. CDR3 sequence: CASSSWDRLGEQYF. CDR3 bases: TGTGCCAGCAGTTCGTGGGACAGATTGGGGGAGCAGTACTTC.

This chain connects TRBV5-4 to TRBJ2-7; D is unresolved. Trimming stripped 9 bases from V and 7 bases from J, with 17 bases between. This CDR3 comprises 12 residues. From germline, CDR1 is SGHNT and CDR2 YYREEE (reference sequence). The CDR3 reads CAINPFGREQYF. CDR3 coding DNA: TGTGCCATCAACCCCTTCGGTCGAGAGCAGTACTTC.